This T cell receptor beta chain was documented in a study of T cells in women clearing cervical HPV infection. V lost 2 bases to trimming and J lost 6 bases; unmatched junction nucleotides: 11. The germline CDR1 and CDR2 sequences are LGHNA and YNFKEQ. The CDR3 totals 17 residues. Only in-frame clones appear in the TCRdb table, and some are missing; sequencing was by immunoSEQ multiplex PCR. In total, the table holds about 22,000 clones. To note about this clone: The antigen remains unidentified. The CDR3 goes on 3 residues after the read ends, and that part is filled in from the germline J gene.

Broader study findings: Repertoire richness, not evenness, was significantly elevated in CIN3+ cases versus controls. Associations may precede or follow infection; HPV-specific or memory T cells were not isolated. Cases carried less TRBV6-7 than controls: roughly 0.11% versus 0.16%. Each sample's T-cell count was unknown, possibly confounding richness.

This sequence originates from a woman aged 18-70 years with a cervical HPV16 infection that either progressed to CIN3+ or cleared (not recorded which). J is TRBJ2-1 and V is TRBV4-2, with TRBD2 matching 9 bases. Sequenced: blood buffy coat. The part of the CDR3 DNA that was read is TGTGCCAGCAGCCAATATTATCGGAATAGCGGGAGCAATGAG. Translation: CASSQYYRNSGSNE. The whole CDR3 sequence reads CASSQYYRNSGSNEQFF.